Following are 23 T cell receptor beta chains from one sample sequenced in a study of patients and donors after allogeneic stem cell transplantation. TCRdb reanalysed the RT-PCR reads using MiXCR and keeps one entry per CDR3 protein. Counted here are more than 150,000 distinct CDR3 sequences, roughly 22% occurring once; the ten biggest clones make up 25% to 30%. Material for sequencing was blood, either unsorted or a sorted T cell fraction (not recorded which). The receptors were gathered from a human donor who was either an allogeneic HSCT recipient or a stem cell or donor lymphocyte infusion donor (not recorded which). It is not recorded whose cells these are; they may come from a transplant donor.

This chain uses TRBV20-1 with TRBJ1-5, with 9 positions matching TRBD1. Per germline, CDR1 DFQATT and CDR2 SNEGSKA (reference sequence). This CDR3 spans 14 amino acids. With V trimmed by 1 base and J by 4 bases, 2 bases remained unmatched. The CDR3 DNA reads as TGCAGTGCTAGAGGGGGACAGGGAAATCAGCCCCAGCATTTT. It encodes CSARGGQGNQPQHF.

V gene TRBV20-1 combines with J gene TRBJ2-3; D may be TRBD1 or TRBD2 (5 bases each). Trimming took 7 bases from V and 0 from J, leaving 11 bases between them. CDR1 and CDR2 (germline): DFQATT, SNEGSKA (reference sequence). The CDR3 is made up of 13 amino acids. The CDR3, as DNA: TGCAGTGTGGGGGACCAGAGCACAGATACGCAGTATTTT. Its translation is CSVGDQSTDTQYF.

This clonotype appeared once. The chain carries TRBV28 and TRBJ2-7; either TRBD1 or TRBD2 may supply D (5 bases each). The V end was cut by 3 bases, the J end by 6 bases, with 6 bases between. Germline V lookup: CDR1 MDHEN, CDR2 SYDVKM. There are 11 residues in the CDR3. CDR3 nucleotides: TGTGCCAGCAGTTTTGGGACCGAGCAGTACTTC. It yields the protein CASSFGTEQYF.

The J gene is TRBJ2-7, the V gene TRBV5-1, with a weak D call TRBD1 (5 bases). Per germline, CDR1 SGHRS and CDR2 YFSETQ. The V end was cut by 5 bases, the J end by 2 bases, with 8 bases between. This CDR3 is built from 12 residues. The CDR3 spells CASRDSPYEQYF. The CDR3 bases are TGCGCCAGCAGAGACAGCCCCTACGAGCAGTACTTC.

This clonotype occurred many times. V and J are TRBV29-1 and TRBJ1-3; no reliable D call. The V gene's germline CDR1 is SQVTM and CDR2 ANQGSEA. The CDR3 runs to 15 residues. V lost 7 bases and J 0 bases, leaving 16 bases between the germline ends. CDR3 region: CSALQPWGSGNTIYF. Here the CDR3 DNA reads TGCAGCGCCTTACAGCCATGGGGCTCTGGAAACACCATATATTTT.

The rearrangement links TRBV20-1 to TRBJ1-4; D might be TRBD1 (6 bases). Germline CDR1 and CDR2: DFQATT and SNEGSKA (reference sequence). The CDR3 has 14 amino acids. Trimming stripped 2 bases from V and 4 bases from J, with 11 bases between. CDR3 sequence (DNA): TGCAGTGCTAGAAGAGACAGGCTTAATGAAAAACTGTTTTTT. Translation gives CSARRDRLNEKLFF.

This clonotype was seen ten or more times. The V call is TRBV12-3 or TRBV12-4, the J call TRBJ1-3, with TRBD1 matching over 8 bases. The CDR3 is 13 amino acids. The junction had 6 bases not matched to a gene; V was cut back by 6 bases and J by 8 bases. This chain's CDR3 is CASRYDRGDTIYF. The CDR3 coding sequence is TGTGCCAGCAGATACGACAGGGGCGACACCATATATTTT.

The sample holds a few counts of this clonotype. The chain recombines TRBV29-1 with TRBJ2-3, with D tentatively TRBD2 (6 bases). The CDR3 has 13 residues. CDR1 and CDR2 (germline): SQVTM, ANQGSEA. V was pared by 3 bases and J by 1 base, with 8 bases between. The chain's CDR3 is CSVDGGGTDTQYF. CDR3 nucleotides: TGCAGCGTTGACGGCGGGGGCACAGATACGCAGTATTTT.

This clonotype was picked up a small number of times. V is TRBV5-5 and J is TRBJ1-1; 10 nucleotides align to TRBD1. V gave up 4 bases and J gave up 0 bases; unmatched junction bases: 9. Germline CDR1 is SGHKS and CDR2 is YYEKEE (reference sequence). The CDR3 is made up of 17 amino acids. CDR3 in amino acids: CASSARDRGYMNTEAFF. The CDR3 coding sequence is TGTGCCAGCAGCGCCCGGGACAGGGGCTATATGAACACTGAAGCTTTCTTT.

This clonotype has a handful of counts. This chain uses TRBV12-3 or TRBV12-4 with TRBJ2-1; D unclear. V was cut by 4 bases and J by 10 bases, with 14 bases left in between. The length of the CDR3 is 13 residues. CDR3 residues: CASSSIFLDEQFF. The CDR3 coding sequence is TGTGCCAGCAGTTCAATTTTTTTGGACGAGCAGTTCTTC.

This clonotype showed up just a few times. The chain recombines TRBV2 with TRBJ1-1; 9 nucleotides agree with TRBD1. V lost 8 bases to trimming and J lost 4 bases; unmatched junction nucleotides: 5. Germline V lookup: CDR1 SNHLY, CDR2 FYNNEI. CDR3 size: 13 residues. CDR3 DNA: TGTGCCAGCGGACAGGGGCTGGGCACTGAAGCTTTCTTT. It translates to CASGQGLGTEAFF.

The chain recombines TRBV4-3 with TRBJ2-7; TRBD2 agrees at 7 bases. From germline, CDR1 is LGHNA and CDR2 YSLEER. This CDR3 comprises 15 residues. V dropped 6 bases and J dropped 1; count of bases not matched to a gene: 9. As DNA, the CDR3 is TGCGCCAGCAGTACTAGTAGCGGGCGTTCCTACGAGCAGTACTTC. The encoded protein is CASSTSSGRSYEQYF.

V usage is TRBV10-3 and J usage is TRBJ2-7; TRBD1 agrees at 8 bases. This CDR3 has 13 amino acids. Germline values: CDR1 ENHRY, CDR2 SYGVKD. V dropped 5 bases and J dropped 6; count of bases not matched to a gene: 6. CDR3 in amino acids: CAISIQGAPEQYF. CDR3 coding DNA: TGTGCCATCAGTATTCAGGGGGCACCCGAGCAGTACTTC.

In its sample, this clonotype was seen a few times. The chain carries TRBV12-3 or TRBV12-4 and TRBJ2-2, with TRBD1 matching 10 bases. V was clipped by 5 bases and J by 0 bases; unmatched bases: 9. This CDR3 is built from 18 residues. This chain's CDR3 is CASSPQLGQGANTGELFF. CDR3 bases: TGTGCCAGCAGTCCACAACTCGGACAGGGGGCGAACACCGGGGAGCTGTTTTTT.

V and J are TRBV9 and TRBJ1-2; 8 bases line up with TRBD1. The CDR3 extends over 13 amino acids. CDR1 is SGDLS and CDR2 is YYNGEE in the germline V gene. The V gene end was trimmed by 0 bases and the J gene end by 5 bases; junction bases not matched to a gene: 0. This CDR3 is CASSVGQGYGYTF. The CDR3 DNA follows: TGTGCCAGCAGCGTAGGACAGGGGTATGGCTACACCTTC.

This clonotype was seen many times. The chain recombines TRBV27 with TRBJ1-1; D possibly corresponds to TRBD1 (5 bases). Germline CDR1 is MNHEY and CDR2 is SMNVEV (reference sequence). The CDR3 is made up of 17 amino acids. With 2 bases removed from V and 0 bases from J, the gap between germline ends came to 16 bases. The CDR3 nucleotides are TGTGCCAGCAGTTTAGCCCGGGGGGGAATCTTGAACACTGAAGCTTTCTTT. Translated, it gives CASSLARGGILNTEAFF.

The chain recombines TRBV20-1 with TRBJ2-7; no reliable D call. Germline V gives CDR1 DFQATT, CDR2 SNEGSKA (reference sequence). Trimming removed 3 bases from V and 0 bases from J, with 18 bases in between. This CDR3 contains 16 residues. The CDR3 loop is CSASPRAGFASYEQYF. CDR3 nucleotides: TGCAGTGCTAGCCCCCGGGCTGGATTTGCCTCCTACGAGCAGTACTTC.

In its sample, this clonotype was seen a few times. The chain joins TRBV12-3 or TRBV12-4 to TRBJ2-3, with 7 bases aligning to TRBD2. The CDR3 has 13 residues. With V trimmed by 3 bases and J by 6 bases, 3 bases remained unmatched. CDR3 sequence (DNA): TGTGCCAGCAGTTTCGGGAGGTTGGATACGCAGTATTTT. This translates into CASSFGRLDTQYF.

V and J are TRBV6-2 or TRBV6-3 and TRBJ2-7, with 7 bases fitting TRBD1. There are 13 residues in the CDR3. Germline CDR1 and CDR2: MNHEY and SVGEGT. The J segment lost 3 bases and the V segment lost 6 bases, leaving 5 bases of the junction unmatched. The DNA of the CDR3 is TGTGCCAGCAGCCTGGGACAGTACTACGAGCAGTACTTC. Translation gives CASSLGQYYEQYF.

The chain carries TRBV10-3 and TRBJ2-7; maybe TRBD2 (6 bases). Germline loops: CDR1 ENHRY, CDR2 SYGVKD. Trimming stripped 10 bases from V and 3 bases from J, with 16 bases between. There are 13 residues in the CDR3. The CDR3 sequence is CATPRDWNYEQYF. Written as DNA, the CDR3 is TGTGCCACCCCCCGGGACTGGAACTACGAGCAGTACTTC.

The sample holds a few counts of this clonotype. The chain links TRBV18 to TRBJ2-7; 7 bases match TRBD2. Germline CDR1 KGHSH, CDR2 LQKENI. The CDR3 covers 14 residues. V lost 4 bases and J lost 3; bases outside the gene matches: 6. CDR3 bases: TGTGCCAGCTCACTGACTAGCTTAGACTACGAGCAGTACTTC. The encoded protein is CASSLTSLDYEQYF.

This rearrangement joins TRBV5-1 to TRBJ2-7, with TRBD2 matching over 13 bases. CDR1 SGHRS and CDR2 YFSETQ come from the germline V gene. The V and J ends lost 0 bases and 1 base, in that order; junction bases with no gene match: 4. This CDR3 contains 17 residues. The CDR3: CASSLGLAGGTSYEQYF. The CDR3 DNA is TGCGCCAGCAGCTTGGGACTAGCGGGAGGAACGTCCTACGAGCAGTACTTC.

This clonotype was counted only a few times. This chain uses TRBV29-1 with TRBJ2-3; a possible D gene is TRBD2 (6 bases). V was cut by 6 bases and J by 0 bases, with 19 bases left in between. CDR3 length: 16 residues. Germline V gene sequence: CDR1 SQVTM, CDR2 ANQGSEA. In DNA, the CDR3 is TGCAGCGTCCGAACCGGGAGTTCGCCTAGCACAGATACGCAGTATTTT. Translated: CSVRTGSSPSTDTQYF.